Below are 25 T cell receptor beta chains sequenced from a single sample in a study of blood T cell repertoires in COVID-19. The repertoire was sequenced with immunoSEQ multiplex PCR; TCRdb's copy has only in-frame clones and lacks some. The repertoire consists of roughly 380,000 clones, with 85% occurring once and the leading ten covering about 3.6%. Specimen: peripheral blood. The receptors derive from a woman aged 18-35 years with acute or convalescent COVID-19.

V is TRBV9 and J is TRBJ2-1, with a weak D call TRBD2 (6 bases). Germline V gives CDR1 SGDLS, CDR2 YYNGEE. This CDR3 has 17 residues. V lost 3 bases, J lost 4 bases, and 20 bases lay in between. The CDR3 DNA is TGTGCCAGCAGCGCCCAGCCTAGCGACAACCTATACAATGAGCAGTTCTTC. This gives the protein CASSAQPSDNLYNEQFF.

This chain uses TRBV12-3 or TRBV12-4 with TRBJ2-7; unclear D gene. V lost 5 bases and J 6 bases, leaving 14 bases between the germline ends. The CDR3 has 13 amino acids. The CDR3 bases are TGTGCCAGCAGTCCCTCGCCCGCGGCCGAGCAGTACTTC. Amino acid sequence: CASSPSPAAEQYF.

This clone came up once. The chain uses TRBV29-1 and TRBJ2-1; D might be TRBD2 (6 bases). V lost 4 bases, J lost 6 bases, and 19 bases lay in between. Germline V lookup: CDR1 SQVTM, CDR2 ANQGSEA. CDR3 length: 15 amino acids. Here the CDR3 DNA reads TGCAGCGTTGCGCTACTAGCAGATAGAGGCAATGAGCAGTTCTTC. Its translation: CSVALLADRGNEQFF.

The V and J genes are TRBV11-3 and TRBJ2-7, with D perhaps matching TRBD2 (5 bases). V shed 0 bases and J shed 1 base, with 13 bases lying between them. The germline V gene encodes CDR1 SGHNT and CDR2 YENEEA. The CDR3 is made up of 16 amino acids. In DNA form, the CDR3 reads TGTGCCAGCAGCTTAGAGGCAGGCGGAGGATCCTACGAGCAGTACTTC. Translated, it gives CASSLEAGGGSYEQYF.

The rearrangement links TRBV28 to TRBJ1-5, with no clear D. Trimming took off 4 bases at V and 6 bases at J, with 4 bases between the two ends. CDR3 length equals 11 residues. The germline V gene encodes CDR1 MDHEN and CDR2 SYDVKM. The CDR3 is CASSSGQPQHF. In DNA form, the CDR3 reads TGTGCCAGCAGTTCAGGTCAGCCCCAGCATTTT.

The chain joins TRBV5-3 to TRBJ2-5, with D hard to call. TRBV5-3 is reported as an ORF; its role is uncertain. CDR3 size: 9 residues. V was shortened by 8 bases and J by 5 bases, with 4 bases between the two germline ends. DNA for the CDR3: TGTGCCAGTCAGGAGACCCAGTACTTC. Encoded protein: CASQETQYF.

The CDR3 spells CATSDKGPQTSGRKNGELFF. Here the CDR3 DNA reads TGTGCCACCAGTGATAAGGGCCCCCAAACTAGCGGGAGAAAGAACGGGGAGCTGTTTTTT. The V gene is TRBV24-1, the J gene TRBJ2-2; 11 bases map to TRBD2. The CDR3 runs 20 residues. The V gene end was trimmed by 3 bases and the J gene end by 7 bases; junction bases not matched to a gene: 18. Germline CDR1 reads KGHDR; CDR2 reads SFDVKD.

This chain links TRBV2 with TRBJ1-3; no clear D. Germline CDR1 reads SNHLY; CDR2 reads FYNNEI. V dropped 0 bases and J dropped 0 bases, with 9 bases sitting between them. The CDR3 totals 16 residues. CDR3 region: CASSEAGDFSGNTIYF. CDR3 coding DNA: TGTGCCAGCAGTGAAGCCGGAGATTTCTCTGGAAACACCATATATTTT. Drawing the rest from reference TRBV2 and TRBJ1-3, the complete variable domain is EPEVTQTPSHQVTQMGQEVILRCVPISNHLYFYWYRQILGQKVEFLVSFYNNEISEKSEIFDDQFSVERPDGSNFTLKIRSTKLEDSAMYFCASSEAGDFSGNTIYFGEGSWLTVV.

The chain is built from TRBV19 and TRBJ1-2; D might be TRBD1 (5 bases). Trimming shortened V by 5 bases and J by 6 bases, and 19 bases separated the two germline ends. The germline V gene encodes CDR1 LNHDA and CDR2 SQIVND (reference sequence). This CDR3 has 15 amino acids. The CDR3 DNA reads TGTGCCAGTAGTTCAACAGGACTAGGGCCGAATGGCTACACCTTC. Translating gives CASSSTGLGPNGYTF.

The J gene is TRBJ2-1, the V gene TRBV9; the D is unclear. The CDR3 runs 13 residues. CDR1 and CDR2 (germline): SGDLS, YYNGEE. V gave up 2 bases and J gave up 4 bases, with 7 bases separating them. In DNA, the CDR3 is TGTGCCAGCAGCGTCTCAGAATACAATGAGCAGTTCTTC. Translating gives CASSVSEYNEQFF.

The CDR3 DNA reads as TGTGCCACCAGCAGAGACTTGGAGAGGAAGCCCTACGAGCAGTACTTC. The encoded protein is CATSRDLERKPYEQYF. This chain uses TRBV15 with TRBJ2-7; D is undetermined. Trimming removed 0 bases from V and 2 bases from J, with 14 bases in between. Per germline, CDR1 LNHNV and CDR2 YYDKDF (reference sequence). The CDR3 runs 16 residues.

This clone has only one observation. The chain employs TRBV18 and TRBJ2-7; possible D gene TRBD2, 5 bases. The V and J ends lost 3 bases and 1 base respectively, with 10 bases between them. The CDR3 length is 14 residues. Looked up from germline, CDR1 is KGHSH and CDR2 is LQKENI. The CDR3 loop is CASSPTDFSYEQYF. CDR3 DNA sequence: TGTGCCAGCTCACCGACGGACTTTTCCTACGAGCAGTACTTC.

The CDR3 loop reads CAISEFFYGYTF. As DNA, the CDR3 is TGTGCCATCAGTGAATTCTTCTATGGCTACACCTTC. The chain combines TRBV10-3 with TRBJ1-2; D ambiguous. V lost 3 bases, J lost 4 bases, and 6 bases lay in between. The CDR3 spans 12 residues. From germline, CDR1 is ENHRY and CDR2 SYGVKD.

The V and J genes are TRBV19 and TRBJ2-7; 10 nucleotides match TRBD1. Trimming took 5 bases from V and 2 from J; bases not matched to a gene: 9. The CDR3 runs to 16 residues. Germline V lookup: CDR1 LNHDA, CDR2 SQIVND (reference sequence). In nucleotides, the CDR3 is TGTGCCAGTAGTTCCTCTGGGGACAGGGGTACCTACGAGCAGTACTTC. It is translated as CASSSSGDRGTYEQYF.

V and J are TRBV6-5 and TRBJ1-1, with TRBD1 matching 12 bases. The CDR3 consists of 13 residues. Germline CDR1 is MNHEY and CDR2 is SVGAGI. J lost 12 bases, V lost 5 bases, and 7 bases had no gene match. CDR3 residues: CASSRRDRGRTFF. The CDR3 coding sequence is TGTGCCAGCAGTCGCCGGGACAGGGGGCGGACTTTCTTT.

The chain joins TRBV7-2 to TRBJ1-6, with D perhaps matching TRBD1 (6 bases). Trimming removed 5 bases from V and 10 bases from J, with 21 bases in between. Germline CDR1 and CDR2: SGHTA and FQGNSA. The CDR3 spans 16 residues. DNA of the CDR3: TGTGCCAGCAGCCCAGGACAGCTACAGTGGGGGTCACCCCTCCACTTT. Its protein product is CASSPGQLQWGSPLHF.

The CDR3, as DNA: TGTGCCAGCAGGCTTAGGACAGGGAAGGGCTACGAGCAGTACTTC. It yields the protein CASRLRTGKGYEQYF. The V gene is TRBV28, the J gene TRBJ2-7; 8 nucleotides line up with TRBD1. V was clipped by 6 bases and J by 3 bases; unmatched bases: 10. CDR3 length equals 15 residues. Per the germline V gene, CDR1 is MDHEN and CDR2 is SYDVKM.

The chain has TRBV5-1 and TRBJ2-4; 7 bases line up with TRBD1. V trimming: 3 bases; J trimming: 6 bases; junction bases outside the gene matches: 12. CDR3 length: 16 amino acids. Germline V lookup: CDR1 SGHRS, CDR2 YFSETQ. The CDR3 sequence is CASSWTGTEGGNIQYF. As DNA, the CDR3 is TGCGCCAGCAGCTGGACCGGGACAGAAGGGGGAAACATTCAGTACTTC. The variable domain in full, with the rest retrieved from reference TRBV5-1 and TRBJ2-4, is KAGVTQTPRYLIKTRGQQVTLSCSPISGHRSVSWYQQTPGQGLQFLFEYFSETQRNKGNFPGRFSGRQFSNSRSEMNVSTLELGDSALYLCASSWTGTEGGNIQYFGAGTRLSVL.

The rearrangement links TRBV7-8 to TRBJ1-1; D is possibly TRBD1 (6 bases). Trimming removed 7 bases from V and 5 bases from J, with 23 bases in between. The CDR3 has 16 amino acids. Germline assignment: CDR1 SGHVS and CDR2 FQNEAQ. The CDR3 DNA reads TGTGCCAGCAAACTCGTAGGGGGACCTGCCCCTACTGAAGCTTTCTTT. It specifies CASKLVGGPAPTEAFF. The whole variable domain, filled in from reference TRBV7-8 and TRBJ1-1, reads GAGVSQSPRYKVAKRGQDVALRCDPISGHVSLFWYQQALGQGPEFLTYFQNEAQLDKSGLPSDRFFAERPEGSVSTLKIQRTQQEDSAVYLCASKLVGGPAPTEAFFGQGTRLTVV.

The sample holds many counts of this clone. The CDR3 spells CASTGGGLYEQYF. CDR3 bases: TGTGCCAGCACGGGGGGGGGCCTCTACGAGCAGTACTTC. The rearrangement uses TRBV6-5 and TRBJ2-7; 8 bases align to TRBD2. The germline gives CDR1 MNHEY, CDR2 SVGAGI. V lost 7 bases to trimming and J lost 3 bases; unmatched junction nucleotides: 5. This CDR3 has 13 residues.

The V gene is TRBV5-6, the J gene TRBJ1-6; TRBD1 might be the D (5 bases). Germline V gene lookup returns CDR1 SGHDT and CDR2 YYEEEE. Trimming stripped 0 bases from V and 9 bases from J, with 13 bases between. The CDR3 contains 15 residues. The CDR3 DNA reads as TGTGCCAGCAGCTTGGCGACAGAAAGGGGTTCACCCCTCCACTTT. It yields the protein CASSLATERGSPLHF.

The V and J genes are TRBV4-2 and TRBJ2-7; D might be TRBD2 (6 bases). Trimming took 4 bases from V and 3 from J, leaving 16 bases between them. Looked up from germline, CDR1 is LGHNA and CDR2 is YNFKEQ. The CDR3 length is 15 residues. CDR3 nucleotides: TGTGCCAGCAGCCTGCGAAGGGAGGCGGACTACGAGCAGTACTTC. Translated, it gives CASSLRREADYEQYF.

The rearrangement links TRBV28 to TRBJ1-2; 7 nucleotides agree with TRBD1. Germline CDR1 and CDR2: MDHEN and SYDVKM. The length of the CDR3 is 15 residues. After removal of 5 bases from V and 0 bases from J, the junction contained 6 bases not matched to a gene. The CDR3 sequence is CASSMGTVTNYGYTF. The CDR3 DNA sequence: TGTGCCAGCAGTATGGGGACAGTGACTAACTATGGCTACACCTTC.

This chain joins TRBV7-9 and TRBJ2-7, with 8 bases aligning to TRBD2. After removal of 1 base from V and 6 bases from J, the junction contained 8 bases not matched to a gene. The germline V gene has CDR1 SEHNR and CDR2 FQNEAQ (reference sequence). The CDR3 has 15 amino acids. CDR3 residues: CASSLEGAGAGEQYF. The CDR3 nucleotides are TGTGCCAGCAGCTTAGAAGGAGCGGGAGCAGGCGAGCAGTACTTC. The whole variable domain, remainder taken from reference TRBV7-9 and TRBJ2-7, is DTGVSQNPRHKITKRGQNVTFRCDPISEHNRLYWYRQTLGQGPEFLTYFQNEAQLEKSRLLSDRFSAERPKGSFSTLEIQRTEQGDSAMYLCASSLEGAGAGEQYFGPGTRLTVT.

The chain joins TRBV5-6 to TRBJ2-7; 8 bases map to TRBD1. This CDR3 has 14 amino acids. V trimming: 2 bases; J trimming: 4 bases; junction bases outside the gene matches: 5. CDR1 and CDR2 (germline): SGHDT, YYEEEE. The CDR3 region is CASSFGRGQYEQYF. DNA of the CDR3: TGTGCCAGCAGCTTCGGCAGGGGGCAGTACGAGCAGTACTTC.